This TCR beta chain was profiled in a study of post-analysis software for immune sequencing data. The overall study: As for disease course, relapsing-remitting, secondary progressive and progressive-relapsing multiple sclerosis were all included.

Comments on this clonotype: Its antigen is unknown.

Included in the TCR beta cDNA libraries were unique molecular identifiers. Each batch of roughly 0.95 to 10 million T cells produced hundreds of thousands of cDNA molecules. TCRdb called the PCR reads again in MiXCR, with one record for every CDR3 protein. The repertoire has 600,000 to 750,000 distinct CDR3 sequences, 55% to 60% of them found once; the top ten carry about 10%. Overall study results and limits: Those with multiple sclerosis, the patient group, showed significantly lower normalized Chao1 diversity than controls. Patients had higher frequencies than controls of about 5 TRBV segments, including TRBV5-6, TRBV5-1 and TRBV20-1.

With 1 base removed from V and 1 base from J, the gap between germline ends came to 18 bases. Germline V gene lookup returns CDR1 SGHTA and CDR2 FQGNSA. This CDR3 is 18 amino acids long. The TCR originated in a girl aged 2 to 9 with multiple sclerosis. The sequenced sample was blood. This rearrangement joins TRBV7-2 to TRBJ2-3; D is tentatively TRBD1 or TRBD2 (6 bases each). CDR3 nucleotides: TGTGCCAGCAGCTTAGATTCGGGGGCAGGGACCCGCACAGATACGCAGTATTTT. Translation: CASSLDSGAGTRTDTQYF.